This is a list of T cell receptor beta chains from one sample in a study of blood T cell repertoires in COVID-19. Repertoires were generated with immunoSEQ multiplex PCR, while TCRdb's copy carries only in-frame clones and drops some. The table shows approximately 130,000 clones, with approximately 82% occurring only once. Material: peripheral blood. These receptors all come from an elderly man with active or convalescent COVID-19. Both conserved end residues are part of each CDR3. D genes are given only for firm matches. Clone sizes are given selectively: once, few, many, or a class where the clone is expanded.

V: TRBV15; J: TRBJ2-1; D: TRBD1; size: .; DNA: TGTGCCACCAGGAAGGACAGGGTGGATGAGCAGTTCTTC; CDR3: CATRKDRVDEQFF
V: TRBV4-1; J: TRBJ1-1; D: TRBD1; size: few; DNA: TGCGCCAGCAGCCCTGTCGACAGGGCGAGAACTGAAGCTTTCTTT; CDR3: CASSPVDRARTEAFF
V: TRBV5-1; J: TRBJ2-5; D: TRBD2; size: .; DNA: TGCGCCAGCAGCCCCGGGACTAGCGGGGGCCGGGAGACCCAGTACTTC; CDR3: CASSPGTSGGRETQYF
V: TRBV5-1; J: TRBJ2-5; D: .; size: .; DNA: TGCGCCAGCAGCCTGGACACCGAGGGGACCCAGTACTTC; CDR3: CASSLDTEGTQYF
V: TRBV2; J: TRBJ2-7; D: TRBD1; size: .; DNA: TGTGCCAGCAAAGGGACAGAACTCTCCTACGAGCAGTACTTC; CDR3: CASKGTELSYEQYF
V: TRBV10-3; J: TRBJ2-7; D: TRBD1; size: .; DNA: TGTGCCATCAGTGACCGGACAGGGGGCTACGAGCAGTACTTC; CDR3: CAISDRTGGYEQYF
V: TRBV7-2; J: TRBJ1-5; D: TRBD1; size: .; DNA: TGTGCCAGCAGCTTAGGATTGACAGGGGCGGGGCAGCCCCAGCATTTT; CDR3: CASSLGLTGAGQPQHF
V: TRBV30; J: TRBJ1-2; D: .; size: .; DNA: TGTGCCTGGAGTTATCAGTCGGGTGGCTACACCTTC; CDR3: CAWSYQSGGYTF
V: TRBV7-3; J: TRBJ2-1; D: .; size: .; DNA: TGTGCCAGCAGCCTCCAGGGGGGCTCCTACAATGAGCAGTTCTTC; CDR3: CASSLQGGSYNEQFF
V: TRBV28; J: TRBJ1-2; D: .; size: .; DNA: TGTGCCAGCAGCCCCGACAGGAACTATGGCTACACCTTC; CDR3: CASSPDRNYGYTF
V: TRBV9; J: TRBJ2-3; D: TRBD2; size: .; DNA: TGTGCCAGCAGCGGGCCGGGACTAGCGGGGGTAGATACGCAGTATTTT; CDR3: CASSGPGLAGVDTQYF
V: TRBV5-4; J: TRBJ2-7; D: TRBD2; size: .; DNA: TGTGCCAGCAGCTCCGGACTAGCGGGCGACGAGCAGTACTTC; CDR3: CASSSGLAGDEQYF
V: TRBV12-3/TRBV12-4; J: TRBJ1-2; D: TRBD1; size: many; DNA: TGTGCCAGCGACCTGACAGGGGGTTATGGCTACACCTTC; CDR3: CASDLTGGYGYTF
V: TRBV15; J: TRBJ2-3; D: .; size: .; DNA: TGTGCCACCAGCATTGGGACATCTTCAGATACGCAGTATTTT; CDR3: CATSIGTSSDTQYF
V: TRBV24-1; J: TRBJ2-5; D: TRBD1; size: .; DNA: TGTGCCACCAGTACCACACAGGGGGCTGCGGAGACCCAGTACTTC; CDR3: CATSTTQGAAETQYF
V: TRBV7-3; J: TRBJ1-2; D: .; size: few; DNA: TGTGCCAGCAGATTTCCACAGGGAAAGCATGGCTACACCTTC; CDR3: CASRFPQGKHGYTF
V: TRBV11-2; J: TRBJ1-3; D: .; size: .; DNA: TGTGCCAGCAGCTTAGTCACCACGGCTGGAAACACCATATATTTT; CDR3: CASSLVTTAGNTIYF
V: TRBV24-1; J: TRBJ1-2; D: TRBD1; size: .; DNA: TGTGCCGCGCCCTTGGGACAGGGAAACTATGGCTACACCTTC; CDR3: CAAPLGQGNYGYTF
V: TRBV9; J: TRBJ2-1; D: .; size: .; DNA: TGTGCCAGCAGCGTAGGACTCGCGAGCTCCTACAATGAGCAGTTCTTC; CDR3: CASSVGLASSYNEQFF
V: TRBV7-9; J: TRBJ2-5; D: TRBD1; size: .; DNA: TGTGCCAGCAGCGTAACAGGGGAAGAGACCCAGTACTTC; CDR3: CASSVTGEETQYF
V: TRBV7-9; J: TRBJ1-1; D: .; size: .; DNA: TGTGCCAGCAGCTCGCAGGGGCTAGTTGAAGCTTTCTTT; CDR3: CASSSQGLVEAFF
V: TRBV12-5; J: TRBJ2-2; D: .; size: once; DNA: TGTGCTAGTGAACCCCAGGGAAGCACCGGGGAGCTGTTTTTT; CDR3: CASEPQGSTGELFF
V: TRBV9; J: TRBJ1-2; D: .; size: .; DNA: TGTGCCAGCAGCGTAACAGAATATGGCTACACCTTC; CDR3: CASSVTEYGYTF
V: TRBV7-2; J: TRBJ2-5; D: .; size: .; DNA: TGTGCCAGCAGCTTATTAGTTCAAGAGACCCAGTACTTC; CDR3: CASSLLVQETQYF
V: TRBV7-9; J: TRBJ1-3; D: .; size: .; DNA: TGTGCCAGCAGCCGTATAGAGGCGGCTGGAAACACCATATATTTT; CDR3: CASSRIEAAGNTIYF
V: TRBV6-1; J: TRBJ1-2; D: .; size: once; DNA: TGTGCCAGCAGTGAACAGAACCTGGGCTACACCTTC; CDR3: CASSEQNLGYTF
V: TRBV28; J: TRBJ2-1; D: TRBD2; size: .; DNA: TGTGCCAGCAAACTAGCGGGGGGCTCTCACTACAATGAGCAGTTCTTC; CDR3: CASKLAGGSHYNEQFF
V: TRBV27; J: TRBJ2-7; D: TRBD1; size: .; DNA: TGTGCCAGCAGTTCCCGGGACAGGGGGGACGAGCAGTACTTC; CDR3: CASSSRDRGDEQYF
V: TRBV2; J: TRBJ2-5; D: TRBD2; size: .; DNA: TGTGCCAGCAGGCCGACTAGCGGGGGCGAGACCCAGTACTTC; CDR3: CASRPTSGGETQYF
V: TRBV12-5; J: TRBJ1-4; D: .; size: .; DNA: TGTGCTAGTGGCCAAGACAGATTAGGTGAAAAACTGTTTTTT; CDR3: CASGQDRLGEKLFF
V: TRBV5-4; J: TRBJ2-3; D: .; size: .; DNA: TGTGCCAGTCTAGACAGGCTCACAGATACGCAGTATTTT; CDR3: CASLDRLTDTQYF
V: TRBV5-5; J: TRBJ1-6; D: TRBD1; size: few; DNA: TGTGCCAGCAGCCTGGGACAGGAAAATTCACCCCTCCACTTT; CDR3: CASSLGQENSPLHF
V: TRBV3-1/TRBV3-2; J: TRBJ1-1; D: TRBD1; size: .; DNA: TGTGCCAGCAGCCAAGAGTCACAGGGGATCGGAGCTTTCTTT; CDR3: CASSQESQGIGAFF
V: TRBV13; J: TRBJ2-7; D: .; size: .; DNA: TGTGCCAGCAGCCCCCCTAGCTCCTACGAGCAGTACTTC; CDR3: CASSPPSSYEQYF
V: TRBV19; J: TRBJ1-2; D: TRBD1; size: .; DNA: TGTGCCAGTAAGAGACAGGGGGCGAATGGCTACACCTTC; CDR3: CASKRQGANGYTF
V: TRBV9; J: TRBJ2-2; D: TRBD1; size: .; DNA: TGTGCCAGCAGCCTAAGGACAGGGGGCACCGGGGAGCTGTTTTTT; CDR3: CASSLRTGGTGELFF